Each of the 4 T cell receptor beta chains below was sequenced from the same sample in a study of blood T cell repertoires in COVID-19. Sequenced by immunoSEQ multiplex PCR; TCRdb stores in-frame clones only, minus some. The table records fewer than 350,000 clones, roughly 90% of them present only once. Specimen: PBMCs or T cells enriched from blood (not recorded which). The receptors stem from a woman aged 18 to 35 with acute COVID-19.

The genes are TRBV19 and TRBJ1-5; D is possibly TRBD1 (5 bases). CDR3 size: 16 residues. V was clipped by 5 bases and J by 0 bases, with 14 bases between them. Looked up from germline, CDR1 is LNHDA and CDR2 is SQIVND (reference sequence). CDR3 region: CASSRGRGYSNQPQHF. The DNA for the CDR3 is TGTGCCAGTAGTCGGGGCCGGGGGTATAGCAATCAGCCCCAGCATTTT. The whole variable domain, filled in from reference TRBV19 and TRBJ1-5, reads DGGITQSPKYLFRKEGQNVTLSCEQNLNHDAMYWYRQDPGQGLRLIYYSQIVNDFQKGDIAEGYSVSREKKESFPLTVTSAQKNPTAFYLCASSRGRGYSNQPQHFGDGTRLSIL.

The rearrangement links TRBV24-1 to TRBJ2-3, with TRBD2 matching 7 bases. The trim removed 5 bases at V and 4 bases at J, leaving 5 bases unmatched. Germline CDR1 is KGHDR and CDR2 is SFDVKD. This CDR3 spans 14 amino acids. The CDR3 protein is CATSVSGGSDTQYF. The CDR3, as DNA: TGTGCCACCAGTGTGTCGGGAGGATCAGATACGCAGTATTTT.

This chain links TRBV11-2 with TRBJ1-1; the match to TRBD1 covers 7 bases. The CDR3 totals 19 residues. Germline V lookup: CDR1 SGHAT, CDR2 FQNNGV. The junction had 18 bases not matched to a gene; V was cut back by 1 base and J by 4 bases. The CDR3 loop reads CASSLGRGIQGLGVTEAFF. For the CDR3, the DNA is TGTGCCAGCAGCTTAGGTCGGGGGATACAGGGGTTGGGAGTCACTGAAGCTTTCTTT.

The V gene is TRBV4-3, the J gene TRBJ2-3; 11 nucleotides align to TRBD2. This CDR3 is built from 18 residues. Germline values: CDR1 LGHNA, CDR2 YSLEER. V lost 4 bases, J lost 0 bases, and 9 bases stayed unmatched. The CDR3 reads CASSLGTSGRYSTDTQYF. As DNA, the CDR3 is TGCGCCAGCAGCCTCGGGACTAGCGGACGCTATAGCACAGATACGCAGTATTTT.